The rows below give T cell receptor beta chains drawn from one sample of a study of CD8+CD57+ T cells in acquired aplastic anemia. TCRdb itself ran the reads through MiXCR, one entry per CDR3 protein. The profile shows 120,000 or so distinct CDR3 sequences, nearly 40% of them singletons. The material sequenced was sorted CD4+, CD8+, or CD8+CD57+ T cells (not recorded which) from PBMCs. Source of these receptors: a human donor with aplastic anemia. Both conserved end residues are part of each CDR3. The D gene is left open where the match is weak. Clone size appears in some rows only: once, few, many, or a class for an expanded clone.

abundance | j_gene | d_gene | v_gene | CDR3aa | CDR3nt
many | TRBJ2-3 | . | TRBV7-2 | CASSPRRVDTQYF | TGTGCCAGCAGCCCACGACGGGTAGATACGCAGTATTTT
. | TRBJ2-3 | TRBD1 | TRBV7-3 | CASSMTGVDTQYF | TGTGCCAGCAGCATGACAGGGGTAGATACGCAGTATTTT
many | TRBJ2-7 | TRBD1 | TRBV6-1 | CAVGPWQGAGEQYF | TGTGCCGTAGGCCCATGGCAGGGGGCGGGCGAGCAGTACTTC
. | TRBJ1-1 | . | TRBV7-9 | CASSRRINTEAFF | TGTGCCAGCAGCCGACGGATAAACACTGAAGCTTTCTTT
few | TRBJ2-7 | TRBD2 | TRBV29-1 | CSAEGLAGGPYEQYF | TGCAGCGCCGAAGGACTAGCGGGAGGGCCGTACGAGCAGTACTTC
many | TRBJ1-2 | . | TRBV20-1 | CSARDQGGGYGYTF | TGCAGTGCTAGAGATCAAGGAGGGGGCTATGGCTACACCTTC
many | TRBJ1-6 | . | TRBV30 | CATTQGGQSSYNSPLHF | TGTGCTACTACCCAAGGGGGACAAAGCTCCTATAATTCACCCCTCCACTTT
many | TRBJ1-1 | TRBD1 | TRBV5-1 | CASSPRQGEFMNTEAFF | TGCGCCAGCAGCCCTAGACAGGGCGAGTTTATGAACACTGAAGCTTTCTTT
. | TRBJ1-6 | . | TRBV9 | CVSSPRAGSPLHF | TGTGTCAGCAGCCCCCGCGCAGGTTCACCCCTCCACTTT
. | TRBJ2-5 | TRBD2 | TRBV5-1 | CASSLGSGGLQEAQYF | TGCGCCAGCAGCTTGGGTAGCGGGGGGCTCCAAGAGGCCCAGTACTTC
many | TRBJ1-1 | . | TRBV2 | CASMGRMSNTEAFF | TGTGCCAGCATGGGACGGATGTCGAACACTGAAGCTTTCTTT
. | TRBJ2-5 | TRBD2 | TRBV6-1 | CASRASGGFPETQYF | TGTGCCAGCAGGGCTAGCGGGGGGTTCCCAGAGACCCAGTACTTC
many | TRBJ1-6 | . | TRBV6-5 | CASSYGTGVDSPLHF | TGTGCCAGCAGTTACGGGACGGGAGTTGATTCACCCCTCCACTTT
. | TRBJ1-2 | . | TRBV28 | CASSFGHSGGLMSGYTF | TGTGCCAGCAGTTTTGGACACTCCGGTGGGCTAATGAGTGGCTACACCTTC
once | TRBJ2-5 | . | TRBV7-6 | CASSKRQIYRETQYF | TGTGCCAGCAGCAAGCGGCAAATTTATCGAGAGACCCAGTACTTC
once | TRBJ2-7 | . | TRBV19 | CAAGDRSSYEQYF | TGTGCCGCGGGGGACAGGAGCTCCTACGAGCAGTACTTC
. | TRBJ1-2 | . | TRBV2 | CASRGGGIYGYTF | TGTGCCAGCAGGGGCGGAGGCATCTATGGCTACACCTTC
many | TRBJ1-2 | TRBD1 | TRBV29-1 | CSVSTGGVGGYTF | TGCAGCGTCTCGACAGGGGGCGTTGGTGGCTACACCTTC
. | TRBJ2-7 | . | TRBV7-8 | CASSLEGSAGRGYEQYF | TGTGCCAGCAGCTTAGAGGGTTCGGCTGGTCGAGGCTACGAGCAGTACTTC
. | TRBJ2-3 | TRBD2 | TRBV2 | CASRGGLAGGTDTQYF | TGTGCCAGCAGAGGGGGGCTAGCGGGTGGCACAGATACGCAGTATTTT
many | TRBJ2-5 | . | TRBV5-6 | CASSLGSLSPGETQYF | TGTGCCAGCAGCTTAGGCAGCCTGAGTCCTGGAGAGACCCAGTACTTC
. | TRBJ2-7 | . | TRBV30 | CAWSVKRGISYEQYF | TGTGCCTGGAGTGTAAAACGGGGGATTTCCTACGAGCAGTACTTC
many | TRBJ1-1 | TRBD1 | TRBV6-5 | CASSYSVTGLTEAFF | TGTGCCAGCAGTTACTCGGTGACAGGGCTGACTGAAGCTTTCTTT
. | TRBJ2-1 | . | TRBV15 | CATSRDRDNEQFF | TGTGCCACCAGCAGAGACCGGGATAATGAGCAGTTCTTC
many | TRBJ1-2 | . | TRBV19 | CASRIEEAPFYGYTF | TGTGCCAGTAGAATTGAGGAGGCTCCTTTTTATGGCTACACCTTC
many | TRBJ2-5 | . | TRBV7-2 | CASSLAGGGVLTQYF | TGTGCCAGCAGCTTAGCAGGCGGCGGAGTCCTGACCCAGTACTTC
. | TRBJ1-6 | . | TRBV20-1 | CSASPEKPYNSPLHF | TGCAGTGCTAGCCCTGAAAAGCCCTATAATTCACCCCTCCACTTT
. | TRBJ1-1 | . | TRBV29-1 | CSVEDGGATPLTEAFF | TGCAGCGTTGAAGATGGGGGGGCGACACCCTTGACTGAAGCTTTCTTT
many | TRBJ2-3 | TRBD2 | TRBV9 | CASSVAGGPIDTQYF | TGTGCCAGCAGCGTAGCGGGGGGGCCGATAGATACGCAGTATTTT
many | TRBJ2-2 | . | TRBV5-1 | CASSLVAGDTGELFF | TGCGCCAGCAGCTTGGTGGCAGGAGACACCGGGGAGCTGTTTTTT
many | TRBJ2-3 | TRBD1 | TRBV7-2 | CASSLANRGLSSTDTQYF | TGTGCCAGCAGCTTAGCGAACAGGGGGCTTTCTAGCACAGATACGCAGTATTTT